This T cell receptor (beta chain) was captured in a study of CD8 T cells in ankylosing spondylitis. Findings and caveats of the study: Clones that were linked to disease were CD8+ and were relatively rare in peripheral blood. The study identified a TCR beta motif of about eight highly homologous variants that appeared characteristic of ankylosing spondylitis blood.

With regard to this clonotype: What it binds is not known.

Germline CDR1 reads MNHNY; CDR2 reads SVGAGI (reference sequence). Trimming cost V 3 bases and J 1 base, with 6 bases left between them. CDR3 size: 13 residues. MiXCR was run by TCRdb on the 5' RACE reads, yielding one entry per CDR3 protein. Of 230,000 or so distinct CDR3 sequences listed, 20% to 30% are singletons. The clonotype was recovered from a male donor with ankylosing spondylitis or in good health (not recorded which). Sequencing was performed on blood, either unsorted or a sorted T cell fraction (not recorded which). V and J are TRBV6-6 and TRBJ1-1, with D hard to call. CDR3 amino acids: CASSYQWNTEAFF. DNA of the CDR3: TGTGCCAGCAGTTATCAGTGGAACACTGAAGCTTTCTTT.